This entry lists 3 T cell receptor beta chains sequenced from one sample in a study of blood T cell repertoires in COVID-19. The data were produced by immunoSEQ multiplex PCR, yet TCRdb's version contains in-frame clones alone and is incomplete. Of around 47,000 clones listed, 65% to 85% were seen once; the top ten hold 26%. The sample taken for sequencing was peripheral blood. The origin of the receptors is a woman aged 80 or older with COVID-19, enrolled during active disease.

The chain uses TRBV18 and TRBJ2-2; weak D call: TRBD2 (5 bases). CDR3 length: 16 residues. Germline lookup yields CDR1 KGHSH and CDR2 LQKENI. The germline V and J ends were trimmed by 2 bases and 8 bases, with 18 bases remaining between them. The CDR3 sequence is CASSPFVGVKQGELFF. CDR3 nucleotides: TGTGCCAGCTCACCATTCGTGGGAGTGAAGCAGGGGGAGCTGTTTTTT.

This chain joins TRBV7-6 and TRBJ2-7; perhaps TRBD2 as D (6 bases). This CDR3 spans 11 amino acids. Trimming removed 4 bases from V and 5 bases from J, with 6 bases in between. CDR1 SGHVS and CDR2 FNYEAQ come from the germline V gene. The CDR3 spells CASSWGDEQYF. The CDR3 bases are TGTGCCAGCAGCTGGGGGGACGAGCAGTACTTC. Using reference TRBV7-6 and TRBJ2-7 for the parts outside the CDR3, the full variable domain is GAGVSQSPRYKVTKRGQDVALRCDPISGHVSLYWYRQALGQGPEFLTYFNYEAQQDKSGLPNDRFSAERPEGSISTLTIQRTEQRDSAMYRCASSWGDEQYFGPGTRLTVT.

The chain uses TRBV13 and TRBJ1-3; no clear D gene. Germline values: CDR1 PRHDT, CDR2 FYEKMQ (reference sequence). The ends were cut back, 5 bases at V and 9 bases at J, with 14 bases in the middle. The CDR3 totals 13 residues. The CDR3 protein is CASSRSSGRTIYF. The CDR3 DNA is TGTGCCAGCAGCCGATCCTCGGGTCGCACCATATATTTT.